These T cell receptor beta chains were read from a single sample in a study of T cell repertoires in cytomegalovirus infection. These receptors lack a known antigen. TCRdb recomputed calls from the reads with MiXCR, one row per CDR3 protein. Of a few hundred thousand distinct CDR3 sequences listed, 42% are singletons. The sample was cultured PBMCs, taken from culture after CMV antigen stimulation. The source of these receptors is a human donor in good health (CMV status not recorded). Some clones in this sample may be carry-over from other donors' samples. CDR3s include the opening cysteine and the closing phenylalanine or tryptophan.

J,V,CDR3
TRBJ2-5,TRBV10-3,CAISPPGSEETQYF
TRBJ1-2,TRBV7-9,CASSPWGDSRSYGYTF
TRBJ2-3,TRBV28,CASSSYRVFPQDTQYF
TRBJ1-6,TRBV10-3,CAIRTRDGDSPLHF
TRBJ2-5,TRBV6-8,CASCPPDRVGETQYF
TRBJ2-3,TRBV11-2,CASSPPGQGFGF
TRBJ2-3,TRBV20-1,CSAPALRAGGPSDTQYF
TRBJ1-5,TRBV19,CASLNYREHNQPQHF
TRBJ2-7,TRBV6-2/TRBV6-3,CASSRTSGRNEQYF
TRBJ2-7,TRBV27,CASSLTRGQGAVEQYF
TRBJ1-1,TRBV5-5,CASSLVTGGYTEAFF
TRBJ1-1,TRBV12-3/TRBV12-4,CASSFQPLGYTVAFF
TRBJ2-5,TRBV29-1,CSVARGTQETQYF
TRBJ2-2,TRBV19,CAATRTAGTGELFF
TRBJ2-1,TRBV6-6,CASSSPTSHSYNEQFF
TRBJ2-3,TRBV18,CASSPPLGMGPRSSTDTQYF
TRBJ2-1,TRBV7-2,CASSRGDLYNEQFF